This is a list of T cell receptor beta chains from one sample in a study of blood T cell repertoires in COVID-19. Sequencing used immunoSEQ multiplex PCR; TCRdb keeps in-frame clones, though not all of them. The sample shows about 350,000 clones, about 88% of them seen only once. Sequencing was carried out using PBMCs or T cells enriched from blood (not recorded which). Receptors were obtained from a woman between 25 and 40 years old who had been exposed to COVID-19. Both conserved end residues are part of each CDR3. The order of the fields is clone size, D gene, J gene, V gene, CDR3 DNA, CDR3 protein. The D gene is left open where the match is weak. Where a row states a size, it is once, few, many or the class of an expanded clone; other rows omit it.

NA TRBD2 TRBJ2-2 TRBV25-1 TGTGCCAGCTCCACGCGGAGGGAGGGCTCCGGGGAGCTGTTTTTT CASSTRREGSGELFF
NA NA TRBJ2-2 TRBV18 TGTGCCAGCTCACCGGGGTGGACAGTGACGATCGGGGAGCTGTTTTTT CASSPGWTVTIGELFF
NA TRBD2 TRBJ2-7 TRBV4-2 TGTGCCAGCAGCCGGGACTTTCGAGCGGGAGGTTTTTCCTACGAGCAGTACTTC CASSRDFRAGGFSYEQYF
NA TRBD1 TRBJ1-2 TRBV27 TGTGCCAGCAGTGCTAAGGGGGCTGTGATCTATGGCTACACCTTC CASSAKGAVIYGYTF
NA TRBD2 TRBJ2-7 TRBV10-2 TGCGCCAGCAGTACTAGCGGTAATCCCTACGAGCAGTACTTC CASSTSGNPYEQYF
NA TRBD2 TRBJ2-1 TRBV6-4 TGTGCCAGCAGTGACGAAGCGGGGCTCACCAATGAGCAGTTCTTC CASSDEAGLTNEQFF
NA TRBD2 TRBJ2-7 TRBV4-1 TGCGCCAGCAGCCAAGATCCCTCGACTAGCGGGAGGTCCTACGAGCAGTACTTC CASSQDPSTSGRSYEQYF
NA NA TRBJ2-1 TRBV5-1 TGCGCCAGCAGCTTGGCCCTTCCTGGTGGTAGCGGAAACAATGAGCAGTTCTTC CASSLALPGGSGNNEQFF
once NA TRBJ1-2 TRBV28 TGTGCCAGCAGTTTAGGCAGGGGAGTTAATGGCTACACCTTC CASSLGRGVNGYTF
NA NA TRBJ2-1 TRBV6-5 TGTGCCAGCAGTTACTCGAGGAATGAGCAGTTCTTC CASSYSRNEQFF
NA TRBD1 TRBJ2-2 TRBV7-9 TGTGCCAGCAGCTTAGATGAGGGACAGGGATTTACCGGGGAGCTGTTTTTT CASSLDEGQGFTGELFF
few NA TRBJ1-1 TRBV28 TGTGCCAGCAGTTTCAGAGGGTTGAACACTGAAGCTTTCTTT CASSFRGLNTEAFF